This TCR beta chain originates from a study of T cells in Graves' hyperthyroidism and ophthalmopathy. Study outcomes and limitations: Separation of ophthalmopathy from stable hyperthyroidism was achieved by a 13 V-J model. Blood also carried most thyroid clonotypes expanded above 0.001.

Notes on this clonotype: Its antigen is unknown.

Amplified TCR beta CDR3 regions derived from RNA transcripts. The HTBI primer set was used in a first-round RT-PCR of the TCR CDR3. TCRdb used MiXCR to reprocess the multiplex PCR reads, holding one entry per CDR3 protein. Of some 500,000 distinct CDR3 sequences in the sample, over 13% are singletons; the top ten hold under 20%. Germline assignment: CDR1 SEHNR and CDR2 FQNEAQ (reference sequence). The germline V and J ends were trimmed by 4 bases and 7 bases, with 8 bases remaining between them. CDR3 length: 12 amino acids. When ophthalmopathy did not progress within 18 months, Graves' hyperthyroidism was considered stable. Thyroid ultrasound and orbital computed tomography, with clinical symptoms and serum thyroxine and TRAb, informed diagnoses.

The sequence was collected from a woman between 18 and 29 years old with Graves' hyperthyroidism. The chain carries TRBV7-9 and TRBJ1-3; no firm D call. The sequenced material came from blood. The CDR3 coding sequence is TGTGCCAGCAGCTCCGCCCGTAACACCATATATTTT. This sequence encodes CASSSARNTIYF.